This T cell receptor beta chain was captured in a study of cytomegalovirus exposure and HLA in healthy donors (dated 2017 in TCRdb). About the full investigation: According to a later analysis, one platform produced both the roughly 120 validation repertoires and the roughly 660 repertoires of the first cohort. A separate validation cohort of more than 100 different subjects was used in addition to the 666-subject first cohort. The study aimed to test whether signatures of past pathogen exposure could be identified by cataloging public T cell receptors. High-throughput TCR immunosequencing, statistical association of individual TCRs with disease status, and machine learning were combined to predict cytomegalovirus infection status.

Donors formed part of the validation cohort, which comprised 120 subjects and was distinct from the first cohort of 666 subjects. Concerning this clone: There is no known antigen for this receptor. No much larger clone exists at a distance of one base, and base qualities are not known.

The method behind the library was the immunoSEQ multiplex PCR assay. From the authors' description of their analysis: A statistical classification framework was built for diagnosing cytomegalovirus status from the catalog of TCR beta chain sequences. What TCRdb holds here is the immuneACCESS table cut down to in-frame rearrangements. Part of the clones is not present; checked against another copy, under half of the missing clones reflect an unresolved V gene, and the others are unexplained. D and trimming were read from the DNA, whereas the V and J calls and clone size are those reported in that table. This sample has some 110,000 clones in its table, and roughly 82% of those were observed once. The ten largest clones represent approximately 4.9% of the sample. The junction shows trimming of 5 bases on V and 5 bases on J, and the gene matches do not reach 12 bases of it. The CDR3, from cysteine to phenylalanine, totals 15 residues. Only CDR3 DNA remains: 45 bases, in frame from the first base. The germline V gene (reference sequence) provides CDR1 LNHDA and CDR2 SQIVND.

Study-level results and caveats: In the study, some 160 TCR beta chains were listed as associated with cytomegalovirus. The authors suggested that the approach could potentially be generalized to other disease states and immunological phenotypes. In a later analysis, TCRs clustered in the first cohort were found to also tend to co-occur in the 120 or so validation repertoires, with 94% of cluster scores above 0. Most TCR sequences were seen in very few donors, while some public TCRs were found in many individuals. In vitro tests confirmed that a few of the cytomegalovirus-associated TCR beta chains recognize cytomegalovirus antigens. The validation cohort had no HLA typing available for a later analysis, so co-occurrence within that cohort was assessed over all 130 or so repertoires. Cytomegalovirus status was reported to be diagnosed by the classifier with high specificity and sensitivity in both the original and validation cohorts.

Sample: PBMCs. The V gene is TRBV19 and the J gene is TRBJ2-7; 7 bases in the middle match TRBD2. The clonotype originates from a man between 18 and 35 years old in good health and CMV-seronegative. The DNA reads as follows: TGTGCCAGTAGTCCAACCGGGACTACCGAGGACGAGCAGTACTTC. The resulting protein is CASSPTGTTEDEQYF.